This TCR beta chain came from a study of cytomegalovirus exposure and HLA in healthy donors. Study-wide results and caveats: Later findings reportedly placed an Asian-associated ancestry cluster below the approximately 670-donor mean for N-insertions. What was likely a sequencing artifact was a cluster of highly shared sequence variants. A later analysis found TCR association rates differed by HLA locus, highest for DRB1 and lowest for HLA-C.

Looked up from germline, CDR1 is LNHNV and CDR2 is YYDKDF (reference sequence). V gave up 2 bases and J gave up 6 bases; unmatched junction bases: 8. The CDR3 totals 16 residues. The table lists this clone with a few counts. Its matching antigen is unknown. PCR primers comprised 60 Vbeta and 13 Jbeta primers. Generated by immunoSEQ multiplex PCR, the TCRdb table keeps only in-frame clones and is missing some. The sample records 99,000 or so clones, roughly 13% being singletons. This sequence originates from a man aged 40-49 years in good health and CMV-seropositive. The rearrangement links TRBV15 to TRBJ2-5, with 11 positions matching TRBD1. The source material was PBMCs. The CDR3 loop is CATSRPGQGVAKTQYF. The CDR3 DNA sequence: TGTGCCACCAGCAGACCGGGACAGGGGGTGGCGAAGACCCAGTACTTC.